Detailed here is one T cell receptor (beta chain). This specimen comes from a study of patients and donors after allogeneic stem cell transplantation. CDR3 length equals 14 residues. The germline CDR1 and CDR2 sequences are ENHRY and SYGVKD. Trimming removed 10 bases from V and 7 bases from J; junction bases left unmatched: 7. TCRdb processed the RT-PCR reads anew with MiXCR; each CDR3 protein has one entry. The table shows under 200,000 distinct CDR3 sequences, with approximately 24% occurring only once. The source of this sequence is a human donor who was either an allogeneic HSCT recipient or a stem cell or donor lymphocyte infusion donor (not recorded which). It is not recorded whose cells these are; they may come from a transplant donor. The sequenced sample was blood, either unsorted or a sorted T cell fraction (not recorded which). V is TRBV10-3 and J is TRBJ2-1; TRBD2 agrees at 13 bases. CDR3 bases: TGTGCCACCTGGACTAGCGGGAGTAGTAATGAGCAGTTCTTC. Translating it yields CATWTSGSSNEQFF.